A selection of T cell receptor beta chains follows, all from one sample in a study of T cell responses to AZD1222 COVID-19 vaccine. Method: immunoSEQ multiplex PCR; TCRdb's copy keeps in-frame clones and lacks some. The table records around 92,000 clones, approximately 91% of them present only once. This material consisted of peripheral blood, taken on day 0 of AZD1222 vaccination. These receptors all come from an adult in good health. Each CDR3 is given with its conserved first and last residue. D genes are given only for firm matches. Clone size is stated in some rows and not others, as once, few, many or a class when expanded.

TGCGCCAGCAGCTTCAGGGGGCTGAACACAGATACGCAGTATTTT,CASSFRGLNTDTQYF,TRBJ2-3,-,TRBD1,TRBV5-1
TGTGCCAGCAGCCCCCGGACAAGCGGCTACACCTTC,CASSPRTSGYTF,TRBJ1-2,-,-,TRBV7-2
TGTGCCAGCAGCTTAGGGGCGGGGAACACTGAAGCTTTCTTT,CASSLGAGNTEAFF,TRBJ1-1,-,-,TRBV7-2
TGTGCCAGCAGTGAACGTCGGGGCTACACTGAAGCTTTCTTT,CASSERRGYTEAFF,TRBJ1-1,-,-,TRBV6-1
TGCGCCAGCAGCTTGGGGGCTCGCGAAGCTTTCTTT,CASSLGAREAFF,TRBJ1-1,-,-,TRBV5-1
TGTGCCAGCTCGCCCACACAAGACTCATACTACGAGCAGTACTTC,CASSPTQDSYYEQYF,TRBJ2-7,-,-,TRBV18
TGTGCCAGCAGTTACTCCGGGACAGGGGAAACTGAAGCTTTCTTT,CASSYSGTGETEAFF,TRBJ1-1,-,TRBD1,TRBV6-5
TGTGCCAGCGGGTGGGGGGGTTACAATGAGCAGTTCTTC,CASGWGGYNEQFF,TRBJ2-1,-,TRBD2,TRBV6-5
TGTGCCAGCAGTTCCCCGGGGTGGCAAGAGACCCAGTACTTC,CASSSPGWQETQYF,TRBJ2-5,-,-,TRBV28
TGTGCCAGTAGATCCAACGGGGCTAGCGGTACAGATACGCAGTATTTT,CASRSNGASGTDTQYF,TRBJ2-3,-,TRBD2,TRBV19
TGTGCCAGCAAACCCGCTCTAGGGCCCGAGCAGTACTTC,CASKPALGPEQYF,TRBJ2-7,-,-,TRBV7-9
TGCGCCAGCAGCTTGGCCCTAAGGGACACCGGGGAGCTGTTTTTT,CASSLALRDTGELFF,TRBJ2-2,few,-,TRBV5-1
TGTGCCAGCAGTTCCGGGACTAGCACGGAGACCCAGTACTTC,CASSSGTSTETQYF,TRBJ2-5,few,TRBD2,TRBV6-2/TRBV6-3
TGTGCCAGCAGTGAACAGCTGAACACTGAAGCTTTCTTT,CASSEQLNTEAFF,TRBJ1-1,-,-,TRBV6-4
TGTGCCAGCAGCTTATCGACTAGCGGTTTCGATGAGCAGTTCTTC,CASSLSTSGFDEQFF,TRBJ2-1,-,TRBD2,TRBV7-2
TGTGCCAGCAGCCCGGCCCTCGGGACAGCTAATGAAAAACTGTTTTTT,CASSPALGTANEKLFF,TRBJ1-4,once,TRBD1,TRBV28
TGTGCCAGCAGCCTACAGGGGCCAGAGAATTCACCCCTCCACTTT,CASSLQGPENSPLHF,TRBJ1-6,-,TRBD1,TRBV7-2
TGTGCCAGTAGTCCGCCGCACGGTACTAATGAAAAACTGTTTTTT,CASSPPHGTNEKLFF,TRBJ1-4,-,-,TRBV19
TGTGCCAGCAGGATGGGACAGTTCTCTGGAAACACCATATATTTT,CASRMGQFSGNTIYF,TRBJ1-3,-,TRBD1,TRBV2
TGTGCCAGCAGCCTTAGCGGGGGGGCCATATACAATGAGCAGTTCTTC,CASSLSGGAIYNEQFF,TRBJ2-1,-,TRBD2,TRBV11-1
TGTGCCAGCGGACAGGGTTCCTATGGCTACACCTTC,CASGQGSYGYTF,TRBJ1-2,-,TRBD1,TRBV6-5
TGTGCCACCAGTGATGAGGGGAAGAACTATGGCTACACCTTC,CATSDEGKNYGYTF,TRBJ1-2,-,-,TRBV24-1
TGTGCCAGCAGCCCCCGACAGGGTTTCCCGAGGGCTGAGCAGTTCTTC,CASSPRQGFPRAEQFF,TRBJ2-1,-,TRBD1,TRBV7-3
TGTGCCAGCTCACCACCGGGGCCCTCCCACAATGAGCAGTTCTTC,CASSPPGPSHNEQFF,TRBJ2-1,-,-,TRBV18
TGTGCCAGCAGCCAGGCCTGGGCAGCTACCTACGAGCAGTACTTC,CASSQAWAATYEQYF,TRBJ2-7,-,-,TRBV4-2
TGCGCCAGCAGCCACGGGCACAACACCGGGGAGCTGTTTTTT,CASSHGHNTGELFF,TRBJ2-2,-,-,TRBV4-3
TGTGCCACCAGCAGAGATTTGGGCAACTATGGCTACACCTTC,CATSRDLGNYGYTF,TRBJ1-2,-,-,TRBV15
TGTGCCAGCAGGAAGGACCTCTATGGCTACACCTTC,CASRKDLYGYTF,TRBJ1-2,once,-,TRBV2
TGTGCCAGCACAAGGGCAGGGTATGACACCATATATTTT,CASTRAGYDTIYF,TRBJ1-3,-,-,TRBV12-3/TRBV12-4
TGTGCCAGCTCACCAACACAGGGATCGGCCGAGCAGTACTTC,CASSPTQGSAEQYF,TRBJ2-7,once,-,TRBV18
TGTGCCAGCAGCCTACCCTTAGGGTTCTACGAGCAGTACTTC,CASSLPLGFYEQYF,TRBJ2-7,-,-,TRBV28
TGTGCCAGTAGCCCCCGATGGGACAACAATCAGCCCCAGCATTTT,CASSPRWDNNQPQHF,TRBJ1-5,few,-,TRBV19
TGTGCCAGCAGTTACTCGGGGGGGATAAACTATGGCTACACCTTC,CASSYSGGINYGYTF,TRBJ1-2,-,-,TRBV6-5